This T cell receptor (beta chain) was observed in a study of T cell repertoires in cytomegalovirus infection. Deletions cut 2 bases from V and 5 bases from J, with 6 bases between. CDR1 is SQVTM and CDR2 is ANQGSEA in the germline V gene. The CDR3 sequence is 11 residues long. TCRdb processed the reads anew with MiXCR; each CDR3 protein has one entry. This table holds roughly 180,000 distinct CDR3 sequences, roughly 27% found once. This clonotype turned up a few times. The receptor was derived from a human donor in good health (CMV status not recorded). Some clones in this sample may be carry-over from other donors' samples. The V and J genes are TRBV29-1 and TRBJ2-5, with D unclear. Sequencing was done on a sample of PBMCs. The CDR3 nucleotides are TGCAGCGTTGAATGGGCGGAGACCCAGTACTTC. Amino acids: CSVEWAETQYF. Full variable domain (rest looked up from reference TRBV29-1 and TRBJ2-5): SAVISQKPSRDICQRGTSLTIQCQVDSQVTMMFWYRQQPGQSLTLIATANQGSEATYESGFVIDKFPISRPNLTFSTLTVSNMSPEDSSIYLCSVEWAETQYFGPGTRLLVL.